This entry lists 23 T cell receptor beta chains sequenced from one sample in a study of blood T cell repertoires in COVID-19 (dated by TCRdb to 2018 to 2020). The library came from the immunoSEQ multiplex PCR assay. The immuneACCESS repertoire file appears here via TCRdb, limited to in-frame rearrangements. These files lack a portion of the clones; in checked studies, under half of the deficit traces to unresolved V genes, and the cause of the others is not known. Recorded for this sample are about 150,000 clones; 84% of them occurred a single time. The ten largest clones take up about 7.3% of the sample. Sequencing was performed on PBMCs or T cells enriched from blood (not recorded which). These receptor sequences come from a man aged 45-65 years who had recovered from COVID-19.

V gene TRBV6-5 combines with J gene TRBJ1-1, with 10 bases that match TRBD1. Trimming removed 7 bases from V and 8 bases from J; junction bases left unmatched: 4. The CDR3 is made up of 12 amino acids. The V gene's germline CDR1 is MNHEY and CDR2 SVGAGI. CDR3 in amino acids: CASTQDRGEAFF. Written as DNA, the CDR3 is TGTGCCAGCACTCAGGACAGGGGGGAAGCTTTCTTT.

This clone was picked up a small number of times. The chain links TRBV6-5 to TRBJ2-7, with a weak D call TRBD1 (5 bases). The length of the CDR3 is 13 residues. Germline lookup yields CDR1 MNHEY and CDR2 SVGAGI. Trimming shortened V by 7 bases and J by 8 bases, and 18 bases separated the two germline ends. The CDR3 sequence is CASTEDTSLKQYF. DNA for the CDR3: TGTGCCAGCACCGAGGACACCTCGCTGAAGCAGTACTTC.

The chain is built from TRBV3-1 (or the pseudogene TRBV3-2) and TRBJ2-1, with D maybe TRBD1 (6 bases). The length of the CDR3 is 15 residues. Trimming pared 4 bases from V and 2 bases from J, leaving 12 bases between. From germline, CDR1 is LGHDT and CDR2 YNNKEL (reference sequence). The CDR3 sequence is CASSLQGTAYNEQFF. The CDR3 DNA reads as TGTGCCAGCAGCCTTCAGGGGACGGCCTACAATGAGCAGTTCTTC.

The chain joins TRBV5-5 to TRBJ1-6, with D possibly matching TRBD1 (6 bases). The germline V gene encodes CDR1 SGHKS and CDR2 YYEKEE (reference sequence). The germline V and J ends were trimmed by 3 bases and 14 bases, with 12 bases remaining between them. The CDR3 is 12 residues long. For the CDR3, the DNA is TGTGCCAGCAGCTGGGACACTCAAACCCTCCACTTT. It translates to CASSWDTQTLHF.

The chain uses TRBV7-6 and TRBJ2-1; possibly TRBD2 for D (5 bases). Germline values: CDR1 SGHVS, CDR2 FNYEAQ. V gave up 5 bases and J gave up 0 bases, with 14 bases separating them. The CDR3 is 16 amino acids. Here the CDR3 reads CASSASSLSSYNEQFF. Written as DNA, the CDR3 is TGTGCCAGCAGCGCTAGCAGTTTGAGCTCCTACAATGAGCAGTTCTTC.

This chain joins TRBV4-2 and TRBJ1-2; 8 nucleotides match TRBD1. The CDR3 is made up of 15 amino acids. The germline V gene has CDR1 LGHNA and CDR2 YNFKEQ. V was pared by 5 bases and J by 0 bases, with 5 bases of the junction left unmatched. The CDR3 is CASSTGQEANYGYTF. For the CDR3, the DNA is TGTGCCAGCAGCACGGGACAGGAGGCTAACTATGGCTACACCTTC.

V is TRBV4-3 and J is TRBJ2-3; 8 positions match TRBD1. V gave up 1 base and J gave up 4 bases; unmatched junction bases: 13. There are 18 residues in the CDR3. From germline, CDR1 is LGHNA and CDR2 YSLEER. The CDR3 coding sequence is TGCGCCAGCAGCCAAGTTTCCCCCGGACAGGGACGCGCAGATACGCAGTATTTT. Amino acid sequence: CASSQVSPGQGRADTQYF.

V is TRBV24-1 and J is TRBJ1-1; 7 bases agree with TRBD1. Germline assignment: CDR1 KGHDR and CDR2 SFDVKD. This CDR3 contains 15 residues. J lost 6 bases, V lost 3 bases, and 9 bases had no gene match. The chain's CDR3 is CATSDKYEGAAEAFF. For the CDR3, the DNA is TGTGCCACCAGTGATAAGTACGAGGGGGCCGCTGAAGCTTTCTTT.

The chain employs TRBV19 and TRBJ1-5, with TRBD1 identical over 7 bases. The CDR3 sequence is 16 residues long. The J segment lost 6 bases and the V segment lost 4 bases, leaving 12 bases of the junction unmatched. The germline V gene has CDR1 LNHDA and CDR2 SQIVND (reference sequence). The CDR3 nucleotides read TGTGCCAGTAGTACTCACACAGGGGTCCGGGGTCAGCCCCAGCATTTT. Translated: CASSTHTGVRGQPQHF.

CDR3 nucleotides: TGTGCCAGCAGTGAGTACGACAGAAAGAGCTACGAGCAGTACTTC. Encoded protein: CASSEYDRKSYEQYF. The genes are TRBV6-1 and TRBJ2-7, with D maybe TRBD1 (5 bases). The CDR3 consists of 15 residues. Per germline, CDR1 MNHNS and CDR2 SASEGT. Trimming removed 3 bases at V and 3 bases at J, with 15 bases between.

This clone was picked up one time. This chain uses TRBV30 with TRBJ2-7; no clear D gene. V was pared by 3 bases and J by 5 bases, with 8 bases between. Germline V gene data show CDR1 as GTSNPN and CDR2 as SVGIG (reference sequence). This CDR3 has 11 amino acids. The CDR3 coding sequence is TGTGCCTGGAGGGGCGTACACGAGCAGTACTTC. Translating it yields CAWRGVHEQYF.

The chain employs TRBV11-2 and TRBJ1-2; the match to TRBD1 covers 7 bases. The germline gives CDR1 SGHAT, CDR2 FQNNGV. Losses at the gene ends were 5 bases for V and 8 bases for J; bases not matched to a gene: 11. The CDR3 consists of 14 residues. CDR3: CASSGTGVPGGYTF. DNA for the CDR3: TGTGCCAGCAGCGGTACAGGGGTTCCAGGGGGCTACACCTTC.

The chain joins TRBV10-3 to TRBJ2-7; 10 nucleotides agree with TRBD2. Germline V gene data show CDR1 as ENHRY and CDR2 as SYGVKD. The CDR3 runs to 16 residues. Trimming took 4 bases from V and 2 from J; bases not matched to a gene: 8. The CDR3 DNA reads as TGTGCCATCAGTGTGAGGTGGACTAGCGGCCCCTACGAGCAGTACTTC. Its protein product is CAISVRWTSGPYEQYF.

V gene TRBV5-1 combines with J gene TRBJ2-1, with D hard to call. This CDR3 region has 14 residues. V was cut by 0 bases and J by 3 bases, with 7 bases left in between. Germline CDR1 SGHRS, CDR2 YFSETQ. In DNA, the CDR3 is TGCGCCAGCAGCTTGGGTCAGAACTACAATGAGCAGTTCTTC. The encoded protein is CASSLGQNYNEQFF.

CDR3 DNA sequence: TGCGCCAGCAGCCAAACCGGGACAGGGACCTCTGGAAACACCATATATTTT. Protein sequence: CASSQTGTGTSGNTIYF. The chain employs TRBV4-1 and TRBJ1-3, with 9 bases lining up with TRBD1. The V and J ends lost 2 bases and 0 bases, in that order; junction bases with no gene match: 5. Germline CDR1 MGHRA, CDR2 YSYEKL. The CDR3 extends over 17 amino acids.

This chain joins TRBV7-6 and TRBJ1-5, with TRBD1 matching over 10 bases. Germline lookup yields CDR1 SGHVS and CDR2 FNYEAQ. This CDR3 comprises 15 residues. The V and J ends lost 2 bases and 4 bases, in that order; junction bases with no gene match: 2. CDR3 residues: CASSLKGQGNQPQHF. In DNA form, the CDR3 reads TGTGCCAGCAGCTTAAAGGGACAGGGGAATCAGCCCCAGCATTTT.

This chain uses TRBV6-6 with TRBJ1-5; the match to TRBD1 covers 10 bases. Trimming cost V 5 bases and J 3 bases; bases outside gene matches: 7. The length of the CDR3 is 16 residues. Germline V CDR1 and CDR2: MNHNY, SVGAGI (reference sequence). The CDR3 nucleotides read TGTGCCAGCAGTCGAGGGACAGGGGCCTACAATCAGCCCCAGCATTTT. It is translated as CASSRGTGAYNQPQHF.

This clone was picked up a small number of times. The chain uses TRBV19 and TRBJ1-6, with TRBD1 identical over 8 bases. Germline V gene lookup returns CDR1 LNHDA and CDR2 SQIVND (reference sequence). V was pared by 7 bases and J by 9 bases, with 5 bases of the junction left unmatched. The CDR3 spans 13 residues. Written as DNA, the CDR3 is TGTGCCAGTAAACAGGACAGGGTTTCACCCCTCCACTTT. Amino acid sequence: CASKQDRVSPLHF.

This chain connects TRBV4-2 to TRBJ2-7, with 8 bases fitting TRBD1. The CDR3 sequence is 15 residues long. Trimming cost V 1 base and J 7 bases; bases outside gene matches: 9. CDR1 is LGHNA, CDR2 YNFKEQ, per germline. CDR3 region: CASSQVGQGTGEQYF. CDR3 nucleotide sequence: TGTGCCAGCAGCCAAGTCGGACAGGGCACCGGAGAGCAGTACTTC.

The chain uses TRBV11-2 and TRBJ1-6, with a tentative D call TRBD1 (6 bases). Trimming took off 0 bases at V and 9 bases at J, with 15 bases between the two ends. Germline V gene data show CDR1 as SGHAT and CDR2 as FQNNGV. There are 16 residues in the CDR3. In DNA, the CDR3 is TGTGCCAGCAGCTTAGAATTGCTACAGGGTCGTTCACCCCTCCACTTT. It specifies CASSLELLQGRSPLHF.

As for this clone: A junction boundary mismatches the germline segment, possibly from a read error. This rearrangement joins TRBV7-9 to TRBJ2-5; possibly TRBD2 for D (6 bases). From germline, CDR1 is SEHNR and CDR2 FQNEAQ (reference sequence). This CDR3 spans 14 amino acids. The CDR3, as DNA: TGTGCCAGCAGCCGACTAGGGGACCACGAGACCCAGTACTTC. Translating gives CASSRLGDHETQYF. The whole variable domain, filled in from reference TRBV7-9 and TRBJ2-5, reads DTGVSQNPRHKITKRGQNVTFRCDPISEHNRLYWYRQTLGQGPEFLTYFQNEAQLEKSRLLSDRFSAERPKGSFSTLEIQRTEQGDSAMYLCASSRLGDHETQYFGPGTRLLVL.

CDR3 bases: TGTGCCAGCAGCCAGAGCCCCACCTACGAGCAGTACTTC. It yields the protein CASSQSPTYEQYF. The V call is TRBV3-1 (or the pseudogene TRBV3-2), the J call TRBJ2-7; D remains unclear. CDR1 and CDR2 from the germline V gene are LGHDT and YNNKEL (reference sequence). The CDR3 length is 13 residues. V lost 3 bases, J lost 2 bases, and 8 bases lay in between.

This clone has a single count. V is TRBV7-9 and J is TRBJ2-3, with a weak D call TRBD1 (6 bases). The V gene's germline CDR1 is SEHNR and CDR2 FQNEAQ (reference sequence). The CDR3 loop spans 16 amino acids. V was trimmed by 5 bases and J by 1 base, leaving 16 bases between them. DNA of the CDR3: TGTGCCAGCAGCCCCCAGGCAGGGGTGGGCACAGATACGCAGTATTTT. Its translation: CASSPQAGVGTDTQYF.